This is a list of T cell receptor beta chains from one sample in a study of blood T cell repertoires in COVID-19. The repertoire was sequenced with immunoSEQ multiplex PCR; TCRdb's copy has only in-frame clones and lacks some. Here the sample spans approximately 260,000 clones, over 75% being singletons. Sequencing was performed on peripheral blood. Source of these receptors: a woman between 40 and 55 years old who had recovered from COVID-19. Both conserved end residues are part of each CDR3. A D gene is named only where the DNA matches it firmly. A clone size is listed for some rows: how often the clone was seen (once, few, many), or a class if it is expanded.

J gene	D gene	V gene	clone size	CDR3 DNA	CDR3 protein
TRBJ1-2	.	TRBV6-5	.	TGTGCCAGCCTACAGGGTTTCTCTACTAACTATGGCTACACCTTC	CASLQGFSTNYGYTF
TRBJ1-6	.	TRBV6-6	.	TGTGCCAGCAGACCCCCAGGTGTGGATTCACCCCTCCACTTT	CASRPPGVDSPLHF
TRBJ1-5	TRBD1	TRBV4-2	.	TGTGCCAGCAGCCAACCACAGGGGGCGAACAATCAGCCCCAGCATTTT	CASSQPQGANNQPQHF
TRBJ2-2	TRBD1	TRBV7-3	.	TGTGCCAGCAGCTCCGGGACAGCGAACACCGGGGAGCTGTTTTTT	CASSSGTANTGELFF
TRBJ1-2	TRBD1	TRBV29-1	.	TGCAGCGTTGAACCCGGTGACAGGGGTTATACCTTC	CSVEPGDRGYTF
TRBJ2-7	.	TRBV5-8	once	TGTGCCAGCAGCTTTCCGGCAGGGAAGAAAGGGAACTTC	CASSFPAGKKGNF
TRBJ2-5	.	TRBV18	.	TGTGCCAGCTCACATCTCCAGACAGATCAGGGAGAGACCCAGTACTTC	CASSHLQTDQGETQYF
TRBJ2-7	TRBD1	TRBV12-5	once	TGTGCTAGTGGTCTCTATGGGACAGGGACCTACGAGCAGTACTTC	CASGLYGTGTYEQYF
TRBJ1-5	.	TRBV7-2	once	TGTGCCAGCAGCCCCCAAGCCGGGGATCAGCCCCAGCATTTT	CASSPQAGDQPQHF
TRBJ2-7	TRBD2	TRBV7-2	.	TGTGCCAGCAGCCGCACTCGGGTTACTAGCGGGGCTACCTACGAGCAGTACTTC	CASSRTRVTSGATYEQYF
TRBJ2-7	TRBD1	TRBV11-1	once	TGTGCCAGCAGCTTAGAGGACAGGGGGTCGTTCTACGAGCAGTACTTC	CASSLEDRGSFYEQYF
TRBJ2-3	.	TRBV20-1	.	TGCAGTGCTAGTGGACAGGGGGCGACTAGCGGGAGCTATACGCAGTATTTT	CSASGQGATSGSYTQYF
TRBJ2-1	.	TRBV2	.	TGTGCCTACAGGGGGGGCCCGTTCTTC	CAYRGGPFF
TRBJ1-6	.	TRBV19	once	TGTGCCAGTAGTATGTTTCCGGAACTAAATTCACCCCTCCACTTT	CASSMFPELNSPLHF
TRBJ2-2	TRBD1	TRBV18	.	TGTGCCAGCTCACCGCCGGGACAGGTGAACACCGGGGAGCTGTTTTTT	CASSPPGQVNTGELFF
TRBJ2-1	TRBD1	TRBV11-2	.	TGTGCCAGCAGCGTCCTGGACAGGGGCCGGTCCCGTAATGAGCAGTTCTTC	CASSVLDRGRSRNEQFF
TRBJ1-4	TRBD1	TRBV29-1	.	TGCAGCGCATGGACAGGTGTGTCCATAGGAAAACTGTTTTTT	CSAWTGVSIGKLFF
TRBJ2-1	TRBD2	TRBV5-1	.	TGCGCCAGCAGCCCCGGACTAGCGGATAACAATGAGCAGTTCTTC	CASSPGLADNNEQFF
TRBJ2-5	TRBD1	TRBV7-9	.	TGTGCCAGCAGCGGGGGACAGGGTAGGGGAGAGACCCAGTACTTC	CASSGGQGRGETQYF
TRBJ1-5	.	TRBV7-8	.	TGTGCCAGCAGCTTAAGGCGGGGAGATCAGCCCCAGCATTTT	CASSLRRGDQPQHF
TRBJ2-7	TRBD2	TRBV12-5	.	TGTGCTAGTGGTTTGGCGAGCGGGAGGGTTTACGAGCAGTACTTC	CASGLASGRVYEQYF
TRBJ1-2	TRBD1	TRBV28	.	TGTGCCAGCAGTTTATGGGGTGTTACAGGGGCCAACTATGGCTACACCTTC	CASSLWGVTGANYGYTF
TRBJ2-1	TRBD2	TRBV20-1	.	TGCAGTGCTAGTGCGGGAGGGATCTACAATGAGCAGTTCTTC	CSASAGGIYNEQFF
TRBJ1-2	.	TRBV10-2	.	TGCGCCAGCAGTACAGAAGCGGGTGGCTACACCTTC	CASSTEAGGYTF
TRBJ2-7	TRBD1	TRBV5-6	.	TGTGCCAGCAGCTTACCCGGGACAGGGAAACCTTACGAGCAGTACTTC	CASSLPGTGKPYEQYF
TRBJ1-2	.	TRBV19	few	TGTGCCAGTAGGACAGCTAACTATGGCTACACCTTC	CASRTANYGYTF
TRBJ1-2	TRBD1	TRBV3-1/TRBV3-2	.	TGTGCCAGCAGCCGACAGGGAGCCTATGGCTACACCTTC	CASSRQGAYGYTF
TRBJ1-2	.	TRBV5-6	once	TGTGCCAGCAGCTTGGCCCCCGGGGTGGGGGGCTACACCTTC	CASSLAPGVGGYTF
TRBJ1-3	.	TRBV7-2	.	TGTGCCAGCAGCATACAGGGTTCTACTGGAAACACCATATATTTT	CASSIQGSTGNTIYF
TRBJ2-7	TRBD2	TRBV4-2	.	TGTGCCAGCAGCCAATACGGGGGGTCCTACGAGCAGTACTTC	CASSQYGGSYEQYF
TRBJ2-5	TRBD1	TRBV28	once	TGTGCCAGCAGGAATCGGGACAGGGGGCTCTCAGAGACCCAGTACTTC	CASRNRDRGLSETQYF
TRBJ2-1	.	TRBV29-1	.	TGCAGCGTTGATCAGGGTTCAGGGCAGTTCTTC	CSVDQGSGQFF
TRBJ1-1	.	TRBV5-4	once	TGTGCCAGCAGCTTGGACTTTACCTTGAACACTGAAGCTTTCTTT	CASSLDFTLNTEAFF
TRBJ2-3	TRBD2	TRBV5-1	.	TGCGCCAGCAGCTTGGCCTTGCGAGCGGGAGCTGGCGATACGCAGTATTTT	CASSLALRAGAGDTQYF
TRBJ1-2	.	TRBV5-1	once	TGCGCCAGCAGCTTTTTGGGGGGGAAAGGCTACACCTTC	CASSFLGGKGYTF
TRBJ2-2	TRBD2	TRBV6-5	once	TGTGCCAGCAGCACGGGACTAGGGGTCGGGGAGCTGTTTTTT	CASSTGLGVGELFF
TRBJ2-2	.	TRBV7-2	.	TGTGCCAGCAGCCCGGACTGGAAACATCTAAACACCGGGGAGCTGTTTTTT	CASSPDWKHLNTGELFF
TRBJ2-1	.	TRBV7-2	.	TGTGCCAGCGGCAAGACGGGCGGGACAGACAATGAGCAGTTCTTC	CASGKTGGTDNEQFF
TRBJ2-3	.	TRBV28	.	TGTGCCAGCAGTTTAACGGGCTCAAGGAGGACAGATACGCAGTATTTT	CASSLTGSRRTDTQYF
TRBJ2-3	.	TRBV19	.	TGTGCCAGTAGCCCCCAGGGGCCGATCACAGATACGCAGTATTTT	CASSPQGPITDTQYF
TRBJ2-1	TRBD2	TRBV7-2	.	TGTGCCAGCAGCCGTAGACTAGCGGAGTACAATGAGCAGTTCTTC	CASSRRLAEYNEQFF
TRBJ1-2	.	TRBV28	few	TGTGCCAGCAGTTTATTGGCCCTAGTGGAGGGCTACACCTTC	CASSLLALVEGYTF
TRBJ2-4	TRBD1	TRBV28	.	TGTGCCAGCCGGCCCCCAGGGGGCGGCAAAAACATTCAGTACTTC	CASRPPGGGKNIQYF
TRBJ2-5	.	TRBV2	once	TGTGCCAGCAGTGTCAGAGAGACCCAGTACTTC	CASSVRETQYF
TRBJ2-7	TRBD1	TRBV6-2/TRBV6-3	.	TGTGCCAGCAGTCGGGACAGGGGGAGCTACGAGCAGTACTTC	CASSRDRGSYEQYF
TRBJ1-2	.	TRBV29-1	.	TGCAGCGTTGAAGACAGGGGTGGCTACACCTTC	CSVEDRGGYTF
TRBJ1-2	TRBD1	TRBV6-5	.	TGTGCCAGCAGTCGGGACAGTAACTATGGCTACACCTTC	CASSRDSNYGYTF
TRBJ2-3	TRBD2	TRBV7-3	once	TGTGCCAGCAGCTTTAGCGGGAGCAGGTCAGATACGCAGTATTTT	CASSFSGSRSDTQYF
TRBJ2-1	TRBD2	TRBV19	.	TGTGCCAGTAGTCCACTAGCGGGGTCTGGCAATGAGCAGTTCTTC	CASSPLAGSGNEQFF
TRBJ2-7	TRBD2	TRBV6-5	.	TGTGCCAGCAGTTACCGGGAAGCGGGGTACGAGCAGTACTTC	CASSYREAGYEQYF
TRBJ2-5	TRBD2	TRBV7-3	.	TGTGCCAGCAGCCCCGGGACTAGCGGGGTCCAAGAGACCCAGTACTTC	CASSPGTSGVQETQYF